This T cell receptor (beta chain) was sequenced in a study of blood T cell repertoires in COVID-19. Method: immunoSEQ multiplex PCR; TCRdb's copy keeps in-frame clones and lacks some. Of roughly 290,000 clones listed, 65% to 85% were seen once; the top ten hold less than 20%. V gave up 0 bases and J gave up 4 bases, with 12 bases separating them. Germline CDR1 and CDR2: LGHNA and YNFKEQ. The CDR3 is made up of 15 amino acids. The source material was peripheral blood. This TCR was recovered from a person aged 70 to 80 with COVID-19, enrolled during active disease. The chain couples TRBV4-2 to TRBJ1-2; the D is unclear. DNA for the CDR3: TGTGCCAGCAGCCAAGATGTGTCCTCTCTCTATGGCTACACCTTC. This gives the protein CASSQDVSSLYGYTF.